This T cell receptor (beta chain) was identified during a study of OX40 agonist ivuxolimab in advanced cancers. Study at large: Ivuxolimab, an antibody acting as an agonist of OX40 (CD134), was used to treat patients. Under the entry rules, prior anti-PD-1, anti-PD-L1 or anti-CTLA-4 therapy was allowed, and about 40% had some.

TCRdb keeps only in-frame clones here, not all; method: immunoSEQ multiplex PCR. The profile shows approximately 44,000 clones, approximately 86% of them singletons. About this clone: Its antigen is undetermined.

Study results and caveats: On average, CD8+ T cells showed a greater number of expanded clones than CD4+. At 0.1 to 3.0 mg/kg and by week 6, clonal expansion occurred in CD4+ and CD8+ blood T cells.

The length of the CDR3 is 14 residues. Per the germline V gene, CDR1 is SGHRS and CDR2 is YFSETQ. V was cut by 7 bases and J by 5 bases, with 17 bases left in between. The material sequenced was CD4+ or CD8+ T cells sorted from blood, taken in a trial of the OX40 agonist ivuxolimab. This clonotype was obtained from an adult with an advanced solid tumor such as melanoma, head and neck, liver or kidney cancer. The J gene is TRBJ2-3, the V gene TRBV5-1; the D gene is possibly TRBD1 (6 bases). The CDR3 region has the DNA TGCGCCAGCGGCTCCGGACCGACAGGAGATACGCAGTATTTT. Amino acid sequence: CASGSGPTGDTQYF.